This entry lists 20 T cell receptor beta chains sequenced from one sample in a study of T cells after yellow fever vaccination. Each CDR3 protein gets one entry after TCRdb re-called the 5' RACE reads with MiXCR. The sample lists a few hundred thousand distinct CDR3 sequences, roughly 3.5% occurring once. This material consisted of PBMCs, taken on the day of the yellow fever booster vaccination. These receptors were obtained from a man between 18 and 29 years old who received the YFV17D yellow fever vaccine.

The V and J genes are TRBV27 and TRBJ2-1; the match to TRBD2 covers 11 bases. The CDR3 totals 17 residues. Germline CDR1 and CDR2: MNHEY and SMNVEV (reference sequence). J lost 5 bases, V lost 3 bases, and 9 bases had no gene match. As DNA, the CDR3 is TGTGCCAGCAGTTTTCCTAGCGGGGGGCTAAGGAACAATGAGCAGTTCTTC. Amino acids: CASSFPSGGLRNNEQFF.

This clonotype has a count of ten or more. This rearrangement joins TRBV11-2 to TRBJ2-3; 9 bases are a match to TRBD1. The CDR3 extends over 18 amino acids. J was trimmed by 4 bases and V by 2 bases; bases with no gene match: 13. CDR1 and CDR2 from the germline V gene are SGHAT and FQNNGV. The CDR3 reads CASSLTVSGDREADTQYF. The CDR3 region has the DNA TGTGCCAGCAGCTTAACGGTATCGGGGGACAGGGAAGCAGATACGCAGTATTTT.

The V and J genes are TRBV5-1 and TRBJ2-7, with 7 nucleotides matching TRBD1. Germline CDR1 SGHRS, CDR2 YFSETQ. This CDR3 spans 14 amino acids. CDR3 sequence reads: CASSSEVGGYAQYV. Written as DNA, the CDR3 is TGCGCCAGCAGCTCCGAGGTAGGGGGCTACGCGCAGTACGTC.

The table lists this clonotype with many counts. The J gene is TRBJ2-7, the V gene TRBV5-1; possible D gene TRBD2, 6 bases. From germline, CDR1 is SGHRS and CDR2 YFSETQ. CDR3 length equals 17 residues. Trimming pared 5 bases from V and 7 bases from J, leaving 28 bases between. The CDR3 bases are TGCGCCAGCAGTTTATCTCCGCGGGACCGAGACCTGGGGGAGCAGTACGTC. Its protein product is CASSLSPRDRDLGEQYV.

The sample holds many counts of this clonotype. The chain's CDR3 is CASSQVGAGQGYNEQFF. The CDR3 DNA is TGTGCCAGCAGCCAAGTGGGGGCGGGACAGGGCTACAATGAGCAGTTCTTC. This rearrangement joins TRBV4-2 to TRBJ2-1, with 9 bases aligning to TRBD1. The V gene's germline CDR1 is LGHNA and CDR2 YNFKEQ. This CDR3 is 17 amino acids long. J gave up 3 bases and V 1 base, and 7 bases lay outside the gene matches.

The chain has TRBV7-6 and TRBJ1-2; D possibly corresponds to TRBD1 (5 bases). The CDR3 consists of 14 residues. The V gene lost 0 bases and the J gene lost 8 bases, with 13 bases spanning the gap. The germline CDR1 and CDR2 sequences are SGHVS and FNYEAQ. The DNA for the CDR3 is TGTGCCAGCAGCTTAGCTTCAGGGAGAGGCGGCTACACCTTC. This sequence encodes CASSLASGRGGYTF. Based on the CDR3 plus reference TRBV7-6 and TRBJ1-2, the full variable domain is GAGVSQSPRYKVTKRGQDVALRCDPISGHVSLYWYRQALGQGPEFLTYFNYEAQQDKSGLPNDRFSAERPEGSISTLTIQRTEQRDSAMYRCASSLASGRGGYTFGSGTRLTVV.

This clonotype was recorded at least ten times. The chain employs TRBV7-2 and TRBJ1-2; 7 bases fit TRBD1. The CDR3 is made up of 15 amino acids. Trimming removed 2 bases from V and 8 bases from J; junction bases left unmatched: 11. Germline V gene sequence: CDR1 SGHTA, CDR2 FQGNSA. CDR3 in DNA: TGTGCCAGCAGCTTAAGGCGACCAGGGGGTGGAGGCTACACCTTC. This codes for CASSLRRPGGGGYTF.

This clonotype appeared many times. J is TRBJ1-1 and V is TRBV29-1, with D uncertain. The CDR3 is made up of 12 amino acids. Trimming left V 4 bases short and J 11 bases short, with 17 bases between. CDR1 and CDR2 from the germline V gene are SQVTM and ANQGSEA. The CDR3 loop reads CSVVGLRRAAFF. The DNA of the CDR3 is TGCAGCGTTGTAGGTCTCAGGAGGGCGGCTTTCTTT.

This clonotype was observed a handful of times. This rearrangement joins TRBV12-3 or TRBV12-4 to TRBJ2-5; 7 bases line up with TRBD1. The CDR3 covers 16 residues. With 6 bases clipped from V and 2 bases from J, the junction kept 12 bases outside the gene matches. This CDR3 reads CASSSPSGTAQETQYF. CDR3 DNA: TGTGCCAGCAGCTCCCCCTCGGGGACAGCACAAGAGACCCAGTACTTC.

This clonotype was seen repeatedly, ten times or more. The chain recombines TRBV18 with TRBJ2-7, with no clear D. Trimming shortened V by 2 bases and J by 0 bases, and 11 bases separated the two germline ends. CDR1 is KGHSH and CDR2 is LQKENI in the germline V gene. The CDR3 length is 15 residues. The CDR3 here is CASSPTGQSSYEQYV. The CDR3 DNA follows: TGTGCCAGCTCACCAACGGGCCAGAGCTCCTACGAGCAGTACGTC.

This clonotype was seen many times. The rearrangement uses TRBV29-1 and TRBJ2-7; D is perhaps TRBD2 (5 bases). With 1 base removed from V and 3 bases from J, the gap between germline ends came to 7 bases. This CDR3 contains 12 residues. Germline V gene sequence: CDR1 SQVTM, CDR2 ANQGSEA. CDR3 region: CSVEVGDYEQYF. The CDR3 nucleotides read TGCAGCGTTGAAGTGGGAGACTACGAGCAGTACTTC.

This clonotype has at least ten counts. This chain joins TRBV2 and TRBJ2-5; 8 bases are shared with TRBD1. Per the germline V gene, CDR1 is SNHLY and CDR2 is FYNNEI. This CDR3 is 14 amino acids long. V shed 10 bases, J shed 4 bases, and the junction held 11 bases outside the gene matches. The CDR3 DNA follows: TGTGCCACCCAAATCGGACAGGGATTAGAGACCCAGTACTTC. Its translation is CATQIGQGLETQYF.

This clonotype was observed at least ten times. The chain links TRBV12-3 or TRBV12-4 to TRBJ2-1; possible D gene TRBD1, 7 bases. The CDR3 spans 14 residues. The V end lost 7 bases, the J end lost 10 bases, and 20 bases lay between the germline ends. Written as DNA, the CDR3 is TGTGCCAGCAACCCGGACAGGCGGGGAATGGAGCAGTTCTTC. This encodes CASNPDRRGMEQFF.

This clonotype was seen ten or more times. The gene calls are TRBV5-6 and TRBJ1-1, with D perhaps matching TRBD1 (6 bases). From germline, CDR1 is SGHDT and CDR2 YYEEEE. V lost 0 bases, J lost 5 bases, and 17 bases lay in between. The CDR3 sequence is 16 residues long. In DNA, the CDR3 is TGTGCCAGCAGCTTGGTGGGGGGGGGCCCAGAAACTGAAGCTTTCTTT. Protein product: CASSLVGGGPETEAFF.

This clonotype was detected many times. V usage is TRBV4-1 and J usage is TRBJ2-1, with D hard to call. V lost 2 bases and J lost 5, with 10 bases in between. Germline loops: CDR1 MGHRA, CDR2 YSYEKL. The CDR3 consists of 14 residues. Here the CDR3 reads CASSQWFGDNEQFF. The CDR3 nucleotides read TGCGCCAGCAGCCAATGGTTCGGCGACAATGAGCAGTTCTTC.

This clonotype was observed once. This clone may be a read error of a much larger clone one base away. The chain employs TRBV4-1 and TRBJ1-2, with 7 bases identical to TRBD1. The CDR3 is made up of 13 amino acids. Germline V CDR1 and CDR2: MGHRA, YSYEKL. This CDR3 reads CASSQDQGDGCTF. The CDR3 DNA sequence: TGCGCCAGCAGCCAAGACCAGGGGGATGGCTGCACCTTC.

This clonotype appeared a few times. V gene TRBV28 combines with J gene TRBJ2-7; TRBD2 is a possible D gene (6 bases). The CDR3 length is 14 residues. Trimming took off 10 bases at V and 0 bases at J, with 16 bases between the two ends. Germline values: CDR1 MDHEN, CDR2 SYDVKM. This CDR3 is CATHRDGSSYEQYV. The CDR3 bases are TGTGCCACCCACCGGGACGGGAGCTCCTACGAGCAGTACGTC.

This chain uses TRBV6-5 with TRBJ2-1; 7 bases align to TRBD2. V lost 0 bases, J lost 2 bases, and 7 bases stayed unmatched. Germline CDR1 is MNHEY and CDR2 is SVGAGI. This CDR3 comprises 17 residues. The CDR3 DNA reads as TGTGCCAGCAGTTACTCGAGGACTAGTTTACCCTACAATGAGCAGTTCTTC. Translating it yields CASSYSRTSLPYNEQFF.

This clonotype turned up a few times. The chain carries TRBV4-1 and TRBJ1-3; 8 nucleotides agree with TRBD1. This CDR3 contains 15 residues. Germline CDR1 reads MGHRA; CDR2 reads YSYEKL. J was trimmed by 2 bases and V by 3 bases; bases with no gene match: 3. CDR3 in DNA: TGCGCCAGCAGCCAGCCACAGGGGGCTGGAAACACCATATATTTT. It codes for CASSQPQGAGNTIYF.

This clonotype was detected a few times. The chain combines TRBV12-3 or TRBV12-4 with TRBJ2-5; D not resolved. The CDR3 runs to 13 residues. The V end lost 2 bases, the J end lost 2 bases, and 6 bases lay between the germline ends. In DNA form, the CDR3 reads TGTGCCAGCAGTTTACAGTCTCAAGAGACCCAGTACTTC. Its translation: CASSLQSQETQYF.